The 27 T cell receptor beta chains listed next were all sequenced from one sample in a study of cytomegalovirus exposure and HLA in healthy donors. A multiplex PCR was run with 60 Vbeta primers and 13 Jbeta primers. The repertoire was sequenced with immunoSEQ multiplex PCR; TCRdb's copy has only in-frame clones and lacks some. Among more than 150,000 clones listed, 75% to 85% were seen once. Sequenced sample: PBMCs. The receptors derive from a woman younger than 30 in good health and CMV-seronegative.

This clone was seen just once. CDR3: CASSPQEGPFNEQFF. CDR3 coding DNA: TGTGCCAGCAGCCCCCAGGAGGGCCCCTTCAATGAGCAGTTCTTC. The gene calls are TRBV7-2 and TRBJ2-1; D perhaps matches TRBD2 (6 bases). Trimming removed 5 bases at V and 6 bases at J, with 17 bases between. The germline V gene has CDR1 SGHTA and CDR2 FQGNSA. The CDR3 extends over 15 amino acids.

The chain employs TRBV28 and TRBJ2-3; no clear D gene. CDR3 length equals 15 residues. V lost 1 base to trimming and J lost 0 bases, with 8 bases between them. Germline V gives CDR1 MDHEN, CDR2 SYDVKM. The CDR3 protein is CASSLSLSSTDTQYF. In DNA form, the CDR3 reads TGTGCCAGCAGTTTATCTTTGTCTAGCACAGATACGCAGTATTTT.

There are a few counts of this clone. The chain recombines TRBV2 with TRBJ2-7; TRBD2 agrees at 12 bases. Trimming cost V 6 bases and J 4 bases; bases outside gene matches: 7. This CDR3 contains 15 residues. Germline V gene lookup returns CDR1 SNHLY and CDR2 FYNNEI. The CDR3 region is CASRLQTSGSYEQYF. CDR3 DNA: TGTGCCAGCAGACTCCAGACTAGCGGGAGTTACGAGCAGTACTTC.

V is TRBV7-9 and J is TRBJ2-3; TRBD1 agrees at 10 bases. Germline V gene lookup returns CDR1 SEHNR and CDR2 FQNEAQ (reference sequence). The CDR3 runs to 15 residues. J was trimmed by 1 base and V by 7 bases; bases with no gene match: 5. The chain's CDR3 is CASNSDRGRTDTQYF. CDR3 coding DNA: TGTGCCAGCAATTCAGACAGGGGGCGCACAGATACGCAGTATTTT.

The V call is TRBV30, the J call TRBJ2-7, with 10 bases aligning to TRBD2. Germline CDR1 and CDR2: GTSNPN and SVGIG (reference sequence). V was clipped by 2 bases and J by 2 bases; unmatched bases: 6. The CDR3 covers 15 residues. The CDR3 DNA follows: TGTGCCTGGAGTTTAGGACTAGCGGATCCCTACGAGCAGTACTTC. The encoded protein is CAWSLGLADPYEQYF.

The chain joins TRBV2 to TRBJ2-6, with a possible D match to TRBD1 (5 bases). The CDR3 consists of 17 residues. With 3 bases removed from V and 2 bases from J, the gap between germline ends came to 14 bases. Germline CDR1 is SNHLY and CDR2 is FYNNEI. In nucleotides, the CDR3 is TGTGCCAGCAGTGATGTCAGGGCAGTTACTGGGGCCAACGTCCTGACTTTC. Protein sequence: CASSDVRAVTGANVLTF. Looking up the rest from reference TRBV2 and TRBJ2-6 gives the full variable domain: EPEVTQTPSHQVTQMGQEVILRCVPISNHLYFYWYRQILGQKVEFLVSFYNNEISEKSEIFDDQFSVERPDGSNFTLKIRSTKLEDSAMYFCASSDVRAVTGANVLTFGAGSRLTVL.

The chain links TRBV29-1 to TRBJ2-1, with TRBD2 matching over 10 bases. This CDR3 spans 14 amino acids. Unmatched junction bases numbered 5, after V lost 4 bases and J lost 5 bases. CDR1 and CDR2 from the germline V gene are SQVTM and ANQGSEA. CDR3 residues: CSVVGLAGDNEQFF. CDR3 nucleotides: TGCAGCGTTGTAGGGCTAGCGGGAGACAATGAGCAGTTCTTC.

This sequence joins TRBV25-1 and TRBJ2-7, with 10 positions matching TRBD2. This CDR3 comprises 14 residues. CDR1 is MGHDK and CDR2 is SYGVNS in the germline V gene. Trimming cost V 8 bases and J 5 bases; bases outside gene matches: 9. In nucleotides, the CDR3 is TGTGCCAGCGGGGGTAGCGGGAGGAACGACGAGCAGTACTTC. This translates into CASGGSGRNDEQYF.

V and J are TRBV14 and TRBJ2-4; TRBD2 might be the D (5 bases). The germline V gene encodes CDR1 SGHDN and CDR2 FVKESK. This CDR3 comprises 14 residues. V gave up 4 bases and J gave up 6 bases, with 13 bases separating them. CDR3 protein: CASSLRGALNIQYF. CDR3 bases: TGTGCCAGCAGCCTTCGGGGTGCGTTAAACATTCAGTACTTC.

This clone was picked up a small number of times. This rearrangement joins TRBV6-1 to TRBJ1-5, with D possibly being TRBD1 (6 bases). Trimming shortened V by 8 bases and J by 7 bases, and 21 bases separated the two germline ends. The CDR3 length is 15 residues. CDR1 is MNHNS, CDR2 SASEGT, per germline. For the CDR3, the DNA is TGTGCCAGCGTGAACTCTGCAGGGGTTGAACAGCCCCAGCATTTT. Protein: CASVNSAGVEQPQHF.

This sequence joins TRBV19 and TRBJ1-4; D might be TRBD1 (6 bases). The CDR3 is 16 residues long. Trimming stripped 3 bases from V and 0 bases from J, with 11 bases between. Germline CDR1 reads LNHDA; CDR2 reads SQIVND (reference sequence). CDR3 sequence (DNA): TGTGCCAGTAGTATCCTAGGGGGTGCAACTAATGAAAAACTGTTTTTT. Its protein product is CASSILGGATNEKLFF. The whole variable domain, filled in from reference TRBV19 and TRBJ1-4, reads DGGITQSPKYLFRKEGQNVTLSCEQNLNHDAMYWYRQDPGQGLRLIYYSQIVNDFQKGDIAEGYSVSREKKESFPLTVTSAQKNPTAFYLCASSILGGATNEKLFFGSGTQLSVL.

The rearrangement links TRBV30 to TRBJ1-2; TRBD1 aligns across 9 bases. CDR3 size: 14 residues. Per germline, CDR1 GTSNPN and CDR2 SVGIG (reference sequence). Losses at the gene ends were 2 bases for V and 8 bases for J; bases not matched to a gene: 9. The CDR3 DNA reads TGTGCCTGGAGTAACTCTCGACAGGGGGGAGGCTACACCTTC. Its protein is CAWSNSRQGGGYTF.

This clone was picked up a small number of times. The chain has TRBV15 and TRBJ2-2; 7 positions match TRBD2. This CDR3 is 15 amino acids long. The junction had 2 bases not matched to a gene; V was cut back by 3 bases and J by 1 base. Germline V lookup: CDR1 LNHNV, CDR2 YYDKDF (reference sequence). CDR3 sequence reads: CATSSGGKNTGELFF. The CDR3 region has the DNA TGTGCCACCAGCAGCGGGGGGAAGAACACCGGGGAGCTGTTTTTT.

The CDR3 loop is CASSIGTEDYEQYF. The CDR3, as DNA: TGTGCCAGTAGTATAGGGACAGAGGACTACGAGCAGTACTTC. The V and J genes are TRBV19 and TRBJ2-7, with TRBD1 as a possible D gene (6 bases). V lost 1 base and J 3 bases, leaving 10 bases between the germline ends. The CDR3 extends over 14 amino acids. Germline-derived CDR1 and CDR2 are LNHDA and SQIVND (reference sequence). The variable domain in full, with the rest retrieved from reference TRBV19 and TRBJ2-7, is DGGITQSPKYLFRKEGQNVTLSCEQNLNHDAMYWYRQDPGQGLRLIYYSQIVNDFQKGDIAEGYSVSREKKESFPLTVTSAQKNPTAFYLCASSIGTEDYEQYFGPGTRLTVT.

The chain links TRBV5-4 to TRBJ2-7, with 11 nucleotides matching TRBD2. CDR1 and CDR2 from the germline V gene are SGHNT and YYREEE (reference sequence). The CDR3 consists of 16 residues. V was clipped by 0 bases and J by 5 bases; unmatched bases: 7. The CDR3 sequence: CASSLELAGDLDEQYF. The CDR3 region has the DNA TGTGCCAGCAGCTTGGAACTAGCGGGAGATCTCGACGAGCAGTACTTC.

This rearrangement joins TRBV27 to TRBJ1-1; possible D gene TRBD1, 5 bases. The V end was cut by 6 bases, the J end by 3 bases, with 17 bases between. Germline V lookup: CDR1 MNHEY, CDR2 SMNVEV (reference sequence). This CDR3 spans 15 amino acids. The CDR3, as DNA: TGTGCCAGCAGGAGATCTACAGGCTTGCACACTGAAGCTTTCTTT. Translating gives CASRRSTGLHTEAFF.

This clone was observed a handful of times. The chain uses TRBV7-9 and TRBJ1-4; D remains ambiguous. The CDR3 runs to 15 residues. Trimming shortened V by 5 bases and J by 3 bases, and 13 bases separated the two germline ends. CDR1 and CDR2 (germline): SEHNR, FQNEAQ (reference sequence). The CDR3 spells CASSRGPSSNEKLFF. DNA for the CDR3: TGTGCCAGCAGCAGAGGCCCGTCCTCTAATGAAAAACTGTTTTTT.

The chain employs TRBV5-1 and TRBJ2-7, with 8 nucleotides matching TRBD1. The germline V gene encodes CDR1 SGHRS and CDR2 YFSETQ. With 4 bases clipped from V and 5 bases from J, the junction kept 11 bases outside the gene matches. The CDR3 covers 15 residues. The CDR3 here is CASSPGTGPNHEQYF. The CDR3 nucleotides are TGCGCCAGCAGCCCTGGGACAGGCCCGAACCACGAGCAGTACTTC.

V is TRBV6-5 and J is TRBJ1-2, with 8 bases identical to TRBD1. V was clipped by 7 bases and J by 6 bases; unmatched bases: 4. There are 12 residues in the CDR3. The germline V gene has CDR1 MNHEY and CDR2 SVGAGI. The CDR3 nucleotides read TGTGCCAGCACCCAGGGGGCCCATGGCTACACCTTC. Its protein is CASTQGAHGYTF.

The chain recombines TRBV6-5 with TRBJ2-7, with D possibly TRBD1 on 5 matching bases. Trimming took 3 bases from V and 1 from J, leaving 16 bases between them. Germline V CDR1 and CDR2: MNHEY, SVGAGI. The CDR3 extends over 16 amino acids. In nucleotides, the CDR3 is TGTGCCAGCAGTTATATCCAACAGGTAGCTTCCTACGAGCAGTACTTC. Translation gives CASSYIQQVASYEQYF.

V is TRBV5-1 and J is TRBJ1-2; no clear D gene. Germline assignment: CDR1 SGHRS and CDR2 YFSETQ. The CDR3 runs 13 residues. Trimming stripped 2 bases from V and 6 bases from J, with 11 bases between. Written as DNA, the CDR3 is TGCGCCAGCAGCTTTGGAACAGAGAATGGCTACACCTTC. Translated, it gives CASSFGTENGYTF.

This clone was detected only once. The chain carries TRBV11-2 and TRBJ2-7, with 7 bases fitting TRBD1. The V segment lost 4 bases and the J segment 5 bases; nucleotides outside the gene matches: 8. This CDR3 has 14 amino acids. CDR1 SGHAT and CDR2 FQNNGV come from the germline V gene. The CDR3 DNA is TGTGCCAGCAGCTCTCCCCCCCAGGGGGACGAGCAGTACTTC. Its translation: CASSSPPQGDEQYF.

V and J are TRBV25-1 and TRBJ2-7; perhaps TRBD1 as D (6 bases). CDR1 is MGHDK and CDR2 is SYGVNS in the germline V gene. V lost 2 bases and J lost 0, with 17 bases in between. The CDR3 sequence is 17 residues long. The CDR3 nucleotides are TGTGCCAGCAGTGAAGGGTACGGAGGACAGACCTCCTACGAGCAGTACTTC. It specifies CASSEGYGGQTSYEQYF.

The genes are TRBV18 and TRBJ2-1; 7 bases map to TRBD2. V shed 4 bases, J shed 0 bases, and the junction held 6 bases outside the gene matches. This CDR3 spans 16 amino acids. Per germline, CDR1 KGHSH and CDR2 LQKENI. The CDR3 DNA sequence: TGTGCCAGCTCACTCGCCTGGGGGGGCTCCTACAATGAGCAGTTCTTC. This codes for CASSLAWGGSYNEQFF.

This chain joins TRBV28 and TRBJ1-2, with 7 bases matching TRBD1. The length of the CDR3 is 15 residues. Germline CDR1 is MDHEN and CDR2 is SYDVKM. Losses at the gene ends were 3 bases for V and 6 bases for J; bases not matched to a gene: 10. The CDR3 region has the DNA TGTGCCAGCAGTTTTACAATAGAGGGGGCCAATGGCTACACCTTC. Protein: CASSFTIEGANGYTF.

This clone was picked up a small number of times. The chain uses TRBV19 and TRBJ1-1; a possible D gene is TRBD1 (5 bases). The CDR3 sequence is 13 residues long. The ends were cut back, 1 base at V and 7 bases at J, with 10 bases in the middle. Germline-derived CDR1 and CDR2 are LNHDA and SQIVND (reference sequence). The CDR3 nucleotides are TGTGCCAGTAGTATAGCTCGGGGGAGTGAAGCTTTCTTT. As protein: CASSIARGSEAFF.

The V gene is TRBV6-5, the J gene TRBJ1-1; TRBD1 aligns across 9 bases. Trimming cost V 6 bases and J 7 bases; bases outside gene matches: 6. The CDR3 loop spans 13 amino acids. The germline CDR1 and CDR2 sequences are MNHEY and SVGAGI. The CDR3: CASRATGGFEAFF. DNA for the CDR3: TGTGCCAGCAGGGCTACAGGGGGCTTTGAAGCTTTCTTT.